These 31 T cell receptor beta chains were all obtained from the same sample, sequenced in a study of blood T cell repertoires in COVID-19. TCRdb's copy holds only in-frame clones and misses some; the assay was immunoSEQ multiplex PCR. The sample records 200,000 to 250,000 clones, about 86% being singletons. The specimen was peripheral blood. Receptors were obtained from a woman aged 45 to 65 with acute or convalescent COVID-19.

The CDR3 DNA sequence: TGTGCCAGCAGCTGGGACAGGGGGGAGAATGGCTACACCTTC. Translation gives CASSWDRGENGYTF. The chain joins TRBV7-9 to TRBJ1-2, with 11 bases aligning to TRBD1. CDR3 length: 14 amino acids. Germline V gene data show CDR1 as SEHNR and CDR2 as FQNEAQ (reference sequence). V gave up 4 bases and J gave up 6 bases; unmatched junction bases: 4.

This chain uses TRBV24-1 with TRBJ2-1; 8 bases are shared with TRBD1. CDR1 is KGHDR, CDR2 SFDVKD, per germline. J was trimmed by 4 bases and V by 3 bases; bases with no gene match: 7. The CDR3 has 16 amino acids. The CDR3 bases are TGTGCCACCAGTGATCTCCCTGGACAGGGTTACAATGAGCAGTTCTTC. This translates into CATSDLPGQGYNEQFF.

The gene calls are TRBV14 and TRBJ2-1; 11 bases fit TRBD2. CDR3 size: 15 residues. Trimming removed 1 base from V and 6 bases from J; junction bases left unmatched: 2. Germline CDR1 is SGHDN and CDR2 is FVKESK. The CDR3 is CASSQVAGGPNEQFF. CDR3 coding DNA: TGTGCCAGCAGCCAAGTAGCGGGGGGGCCCAATGAGCAGTTCTTC.

The rearrangement uses TRBV29-1 and TRBJ2-4, with D hard to call. Trimming pared 3 bases from V and 0 bases from J, leaving 9 bases between. Germline CDR1 is SQVTM and CDR2 is ANQGSEA. The CDR3 contains 14 residues. CDR3 sequence: CSVDQDGAKNIQYF. The CDR3 DNA reads as TGCAGCGTTGATCAGGATGGAGCCAAAAACATTCAGTACTTC.

The chain couples TRBV19 to TRBJ2-3; 8 nucleotides match TRBD2. The CDR3 runs 14 residues. The V and J ends lost 5 bases and 2 bases, in that order; junction bases with no gene match: 3. Germline values: CDR1 LNHDA, CDR2 SQIVND (reference sequence). The CDR3 spells CASSLGLDTDTQYF. CDR3 DNA: TGTGCCAGTAGTCTGGGACTAGACACAGATACGCAGTATTTT.

The gene calls are TRBV29-1 and TRBJ1-4, with D possibly TRBD1 on 6 matching bases. The CDR3 has 15 amino acids. V was trimmed by 6 bases and J by 8 bases, leaving 22 bases between them. CDR1 SQVTM and CDR2 ANQGSEA come from the germline V gene. CDR3 region: CSVGEQGVDWEKLFF. The CDR3 DNA reads as TGCAGCGTGGGAGAACAGGGAGTAGACTGGGAAAAACTGTTTTTT.

V and J are TRBV7-8 and TRBJ2-5; 9 bases fit TRBD2. The germline CDR1 and CDR2 sequences are SGHVS and FQNEAQ. The length of the CDR3 is 16 residues. The trim removed 3 bases at V and 4 bases at J, leaving 9 bases unmatched. The CDR3 sequence: CASSFLDSGGRETQYF. Here the CDR3 DNA reads TGTGCCAGCAGCTTTCTTGATAGCGGGGGTCGAGAGACCCAGTACTTC.

J is TRBJ2-5 and V is TRBV10-3; 9 positions agree with TRBD1. After removal of 3 bases from V and 9 bases from J, the junction contained 8 bases not matched to a gene. This CDR3 spans 14 amino acids. Germline V gives CDR1 ENHRY, CDR2 SYGVKD. The CDR3 protein is CAISDRDRARAQYF. DNA for the CDR3: TGTGCCATCAGTGACAGGGACAGGGCCCGGGCCCAGTACTTC.

The chain has TRBV19 and TRBJ2-2; the D gene is possibly TRBD2 (6 bases). Germline CDR1 LNHDA, CDR2 SQIVND (reference sequence). This CDR3 has 13 amino acids. V lost 2 bases and J 5 bases, leaving 6 bases between the germline ends. CDR3 in amino acids: CASSISGTGELFF. For the CDR3, the DNA is TGTGCCAGTAGTATAAGCGGGACCGGGGAGCTGTTTTTT.

This clone showed up just once. The V gene is TRBV20-1, the J gene TRBJ2-1, with D tentatively TRBD1 (6 bases). The CDR3 loop spans 15 amino acids. V lost 3 bases and J lost 8, with 20 bases in between. Germline V gene sequence: CDR1 DFQATT, CDR2 SNEGSKA (reference sequence). The chain's CDR3 is CSASGRGPHSDEQFF. In DNA form, the CDR3 reads TGCAGTGCTAGTGGCAGGGGCCCCCACTCGGATGAGCAGTTCTTC.

This clone was detected a few times. The chain combines TRBV23-1 with TRBJ2-2, with D perhaps TRBD2 (6 bases). TRBV23-1 is known as an ORF, though its function is uncertain. V lost 3 bases and J 3 bases, leaving 14 bases between the germline ends. The CDR3 contains 16 residues. The CDR3 bases are TGCGCCAGCAGTCAGCACGGGGAGGCGTACACCGGGGAGCTGTTTTTT. This sequence encodes CASSQHGEAYTGELFF.

V is TRBV13 and J is TRBJ2-3; 16 bases fit TRBD2. The CDR3 covers 17 residues. Germline values: CDR1 PRHDT, CDR2 FYEKMQ (reference sequence). The ends lost 5 bases at V and 10 bases at J; junction bases unmatched: 12. The CDR3 spells CASSLNYGTSGGAAQYF. CDR3 in DNA: TGTGCCAGCAGCCTGAACTATGGGACTAGCGGGGGGGCAGCGCAGTATTTT. Combining the CDR3 with reference TRBV13 and TRBJ2-3 gives the whole variable domain AAGVIQSPRHLIKEKRETATLKCYPIPRHDTVYWYQQGPGQDPQFLISFYEKMQSDKGSIPDRFSAQQFSDYHSELNMSSLELGDSALYFCASSLNYGTSGGAAQYFGPGTRLTVL.

The V call is TRBV19, the J call TRBJ2-7; TRBD1 matches 7 bases. This CDR3 comprises 13 residues. In germline, CDR1 is LNHDA, CDR2 SQIVND (reference sequence). V gave up 5 bases and J gave up 1 base; unmatched junction bases: 2. CDR3 protein: CASSSTGSYEQYF. The CDR3 region has the DNA TGTGCCAGTAGTTCGACAGGGTCCTACGAGCAGTACTTC.

The chain joins TRBV6-2 or TRBV6-3 to TRBJ2-5; possibly TRBD1 for D (6 bases). Between the trimmed V and J ends, which lost 2 bases and 7 bases, there was a span of 11 bases. Looked up from germline, CDR1 is MNHEY and CDR2 is SVGEGT. The CDR3 is made up of 13 amino acids. CDR3 residues: CASSYGGISTQYF. The CDR3 bases are TGTGCCAGCAGTTACGGGGGCATCTCGACCCAGTACTTC.

This chain connects TRBV5-1 to TRBJ2-2; a possible D gene is TRBD2 (6 bases). Trimming pared 4 bases from V and 3 bases from J, leaving 16 bases between. The CDR3 has 16 amino acids. CDR1 is SGHRS, CDR2 YFSETQ, per germline. Written as DNA, the CDR3 is TGCGCCAGCAGCCCCTCCACCGGGACTGACACCGGGGAGCTGTTTTTT. It is translated as CASSPSTGTDTGELFF.

V gene TRBV7-9 combines with J gene TRBJ2-5; 9 nucleotides match TRBD2. CDR1 is SEHNR and CDR2 is FQNEAQ in the germline V gene (reference sequence). Losses at the gene ends were 6 bases for V and 4 bases for J; bases not matched to a gene: 3. The CDR3 is made up of 13 amino acids. DNA of the CDR3: TGTGCCAGCAGGGAACTAGCGGGAGAGACCCAGTACTTC. This encodes CASRELAGETQYF.

The chain carries TRBV5-4 and TRBJ1-2; D gene uncertain. CDR1 and CDR2 (germline): SGHNT, YYREEE (reference sequence). This CDR3 is built from 13 residues. Trimming took 0 bases from V and 4 from J, leaving 7 bases between them. The CDR3 nucleotides are TGTGCCAGCAGCTTGGCGGGGATCTATGGCTACACCTTC. Its translation is CASSLAGIYGYTF.

The chain has TRBV5-1 and TRBJ1-2; D not certain. Trimming shortened V by 7 bases and J by 6 bases, and 13 bases separated the two germline ends. This CDR3 comprises 12 residues. From germline, CDR1 is SGHRS and CDR2 YFSETQ. The CDR3 protein is CASRRDSDGYTF. CDR3 in DNA: TGCGCCAGCCGGCGGGATTCCGATGGCTACACCTTC.

This chain's CDR3 is CASSPSRVMNTEAFF. The CDR3 nucleotides are TGTGCCAGCTCACCGTCCAGGGTGATGAACACTGAAGCTTTCTTT. This chain links TRBV18 with TRBJ1-1; D might be TRBD1 (5 bases). The V gene's germline CDR1 is KGHSH and CDR2 LQKENI. The CDR3 runs to 15 residues. Trimming removed 3 bases at V and 0 bases at J, with 11 bases between. The whole variable domain, filled in from reference TRBV18 and TRBJ1-1, reads NAGVMQNPRHLVRRRGQEARLRCSPMKGHSHVYWYRQLPEEGLKFMVYLQKENIIDESGMPKERFSAEFPKEGPSILRIQQVVRGDSAAYFCASSPSRVMNTEAFFGQGTRLTVV.

The V gene is TRBV5-8, the J gene TRBJ2-3; a weak D match, TRBD2 (5 bases). Trimming shortened V by 0 bases and J by 3 bases, and 11 bases separated the two germline ends. Germline V gene lookup returns CDR1 SGHTS and CDR2 YDEGEE. This CDR3 spans 15 amino acids. For the CDR3, the DNA is TGTGCCAGCAGCTTGGGAACGGGGAAAACAGATACGCAGTATTTT. This translates into CASSLGTGKTDTQYF.

This clone was counted only a few times. CDR3 sequence (DNA): TGCGCCAGCAGCTTGCGACTAGCGGGGGCGAACACCGGGGAGCTGTTTTTT. Translation gives CASSLRLAGANTGELFF. This rearrangement joins TRBV5-1 to TRBJ2-2; 12 bases are a match to TRBD2. Germline V lookup: CDR1 SGHRS, CDR2 YFSETQ. J was trimmed by 0 bases and V by 1 base; bases with no gene match: 1. CDR3 length: 17 residues.

The V gene is TRBV6-5, the J gene TRBJ2-7; D possibly corresponds to TRBD2 (6 bases). This CDR3 is built from 15 residues. The germline V gene encodes CDR1 MNHEY and CDR2 SVGAGI. Trimming removed 7 bases from V and 3 bases from J, with 19 bases in between. CDR3 loop: CASKGGRLQNYEQYF. Here the CDR3 DNA reads TGTGCCAGCAAAGGAGGGAGGCTTCAAAACTACGAGCAGTACTTC.

The CDR3 here is CASSQDTGGVRHTQYF. The CDR3 DNA follows: TGCGCCAGCAGCCAAGATACGGGCGGGGTCCGCCATACGCAGTATTTT. This chain connects TRBV4-3 to TRBJ2-3; maybe TRBD2 (6 bases). The V end was cut by 0 bases, the J end by 7 bases, with 17 bases between. The CDR3 runs 16 residues. Germline V gene sequence: CDR1 LGHNA, CDR2 YSLEER.

Concerning this clone itself: At one boundary the junction diverges from the germline segment, which might be a read error. The CDR3 protein is CASILRTGADNEQFF. Written as DNA, the CDR3 is TGTGCCAGCATCTTACGGACAGGGGCCGACAATGAGCAGTTCTTC. The chain uses TRBV7-9 and TRBJ2-1; 9 bases map to TRBD1. Germline CDR1 is SEHNR and CDR2 is FQNEAQ (reference sequence). The CDR3 consists of 15 residues.

By sample fraction, this clone is medium-sized. The chain uses TRBV29-1 and TRBJ2-1; D is possibly TRBD1 (6 bases). CDR1 and CDR2 from the germline V gene are SQVTM and ANQGSEA. Trimming cost V 7 bases and J 2 bases, with 27 bases left between them. The CDR3 length is 18 residues. The CDR3 DNA reads as TGCAGCGCGCTCTCGGGACACAGACCTCCAAGGCCCTACAATGAGCAGTTCTTC. It translates to CSALSGHRPPRPYNEQFF.

V and J are TRBV30 and TRBJ1-1, with a possible D match to TRBD1 (5 bases). The CDR3 extends over 12 amino acids. Trimming shortened V by 5 bases and J by 5 bases, and 12 bases separated the two germline ends. The V gene's germline CDR1 is GTSNPN and CDR2 SVGIG (reference sequence). The CDR3 DNA follows: TGTGCCTGGGGGGACCGGGGGACTGAAGCTTTCTTT. Residues: CAWGDRGTEAFF.

As regards this clone: Other nucleotide sequences from this sample produce the same CDR3. The J gene is TRBJ1-1, the V gene TRBV18; no reliable D call. Germline CDR1 reads KGHSH; CDR2 reads LQKENI. The CDR3 sequence is 13 residues long. V was shortened by 3 bases and J by 0 bases, with 5 bases between the two germline ends. CDR3 region: CASSPTVNTEAFF. CDR3 in DNA: TGTGCCAGCTCACCTACAGTGAACACTGAAGCTTTCTTT. Full variable domain (missing parts from reference TRBV18 and TRBJ1-1): NAGVMQNPRHLVRRRGQEARLRCSPMKGHSHVYWYRQLPEEGLKFMVYLQKENIIDESGMPKERFSAEFPKEGPSILRIQQVVRGDSAAYFCASSPTVNTEAFFGQGTRLTVV.

The chain joins TRBV6-2 or TRBV6-3 to TRBJ2-3; D unclear. Trimming cost V 2 bases and J 12 bases, with 9 bases left between them. CDR1 and CDR2 from the germline V gene are MNHEY and SVGEGT. CDR3 length: 11 amino acids. The CDR3 here is CASSYPESQYF. The CDR3 coding sequence is TGTGCCAGCAGTTACCCGGAGTCACAGTATTTT.

CDR3 loop: CASSPNRGWDTEAFF. In DNA, the CDR3 is TGTGCCAGCAGCCCGAACAGGGGTTGGGACACTGAAGCTTTCTTT. This sequence joins TRBV3-1 (or the pseudogene TRBV3-2) and TRBJ1-1; the match to TRBD1 covers 7 bases. The CDR3 extends over 15 amino acids. With 4 bases clipped from V and 3 bases from J, the junction kept 8 bases outside the gene matches. Germline loops: CDR1 LGHDT, CDR2 YNNKEL (reference sequence).

CDR3 coding DNA: TGCGCCAGCAGCTTGGAGAGGGGGGGCTACACCTTC. Encoded protein: CASSLERGGYTF. The gene calls are TRBV5-1 and TRBJ1-2; possibly TRBD1 for D (6 bases). Germline lookup yields CDR1 SGHRS and CDR2 YFSETQ. The CDR3 covers 12 residues. V lost 0 bases to trimming and J lost 8 bases, with 8 bases between them.

The genes are TRBV19 and TRBJ2-4; unclear D gene. Germline CDR1 reads LNHDA; CDR2 reads SQIVND (reference sequence). Between the trimmed V and J ends, which lost 1 base and 0 bases, there was a span of 7 bases. This CDR3 region has 15 residues. CDR3 DNA sequence: TGTGCCAGTAGTATAGGGGCCCTAGCCAAAAACATTCAGTACTTC. Encoded protein: CASSIGALAKNIQYF.